The 20 T cell receptor beta chains reported below all come from one sample, sequenced in a study of blood T cells in healthy people across ages. Alongside a J-beta primer mix, a sample-barcoded 5' primer served in a second PCR lasting about 7 to 12 cycles. Via MiXCR, TCRdb re-called the 5' RACE reads, giving one row per CDR3 protein. This sample has some 780,000 distinct CDR3 sequences, with about 56% found just once. The sequenced material came from blood. The receptors derive from a middle-aged man in good health.

The chain uses TRBV6-2 or TRBV6-3 and TRBJ1-5, with 10 bases fitting TRBD1. The CDR3 contains 17 residues. J gave up 0 bases and V 0 bases, and 2 bases lay outside the gene matches. Germline V gene data show CDR1 as MNHEY and CDR2 as SVGEGT. This CDR3 is CASSYSWDRGSNQPQHF. DNA of the CDR3: TGTGCCAGCAGTTACTCTTGGGACAGGGGTAGCAATCAGCCCCAGCATTTT.

The V call is TRBV7-2, the J call TRBJ1-2, with D perhaps matching TRBD1 (6 bases). Trimming pared 5 bases from V and 7 bases from J, leaving 14 bases between. The CDR3 covers 13 residues. The V gene's germline CDR1 is SGHTA and CDR2 FQGNSA. CDR3 protein: CASSIVGGFGYTF. As DNA, the CDR3 is TGTGCCAGCAGCATCGTAGGGGGTTTTGGCTACACCTTC.

V and J are TRBV20-1 and TRBJ1-6; D is uncertain. The CDR3 length is 13 residues. Germline V gene lookup returns CDR1 DFQATT and CDR2 SNEGSKA (reference sequence). V dropped 1 base and J dropped 8 bases, with 9 bases sitting between them. CDR3 nucleotide sequence: TGCAGTGCTAGAGTGATCGGGGATTCACCCCTCCACTTT. This codes for CSARVIGDSPLHF.

The chain links TRBV7-2 to TRBJ1-2; D is possibly TRBD1 (5 bases). The CDR3 length is 15 residues. Trimming left V 1 base short and J 4 bases short, with 13 bases between. Germline V gives CDR1 SGHTA, CDR2 FQGNSA. In nucleotides, the CDR3 is TGTGCCAGCAGCTTAGGTAGACAGCCCAGCTATGGCTACACCTTC. This translates into CASSLGRQPSYGYTF.

Only a few counts were recorded for this clonotype. The chain uses TRBV2 and TRBJ2-5; D unclear. V was pared by 1 base and J by 2 bases, with 11 bases between. The CDR3 spans 15 residues. Germline CDR1 and CDR2: SNHLY and FYNNEI. The CDR3 coding sequence is TGTGCCAGCAGTGAAGTAAAGGCAGGACAAGAGACCCAGTACTTC. It is translated as CASSEVKAGQETQYF.

This clonotype came up a few times. This chain links TRBV29-1 with TRBJ1-4; 7 bases match TRBD1. The V segment lost 2 bases and the J segment 4 bases; nucleotides outside the gene matches: 4. CDR1 and CDR2 (germline): SQVTM, ANQGSEA. The CDR3 is 14 residues long. The CDR3 sequence is CSVEWAGGNEKLFF. CDR3 in DNA: TGCAGCGTTGAATGGGCAGGGGGTAATGAAAAACTGTTTTTT.

This clonotype was counted only a few times. The chain employs TRBV21-1 and TRBJ2-5; the listed D gene, TRBD1, was not tested against the DNA. TRBV21-1 is noted as a pseudogene. This CDR3 is built from 16 residues. The CDR3, as DNA: TGTGCCAGCCCCTTTCGTCCGGGGGGATCCGGGAAGACCCAGTACTTC. Translating gives CASPFRPGGSGKTQYF.

The chain is built from TRBV7-3 and TRBJ2-1; perhaps TRBD2 as D (5 bases). The V end lost 2 bases, the J end lost 6 bases, and 8 bases lay between the germline ends. Germline V gene data show CDR1 as SGHTA and CDR2 as FQGTGA. The CDR3 is 13 residues long. The CDR3 bases are TGTGCCAGCAGCTTAGGTGCGGGCAATGAGCAGTTCTTC. It codes for CASSLGAGNEQFF. Using reference TRBV7-3 and TRBJ2-1 for the parts outside the CDR3, the full variable domain is GAGVSQTPSNKVTEKGKYVELRCDPISGHTALYWYRQSLGQGPEFLIYFQGTGAADDSGLPNDRFFAVRPEGSVSTLKIQRTERGDSAVYLCASSLGAGNEQFFGPGTRLTVL.

The table lists this clonotype with a count of one. The gene calls are TRBV27 and TRBJ1-1, with 8 bases identical to TRBD1. This CDR3 has 15 residues. With V trimmed by 3 bases and J by 4 bases, 7 bases remained unmatched. Germline CDR1 and CDR2: MNHEY and SMNVEV (reference sequence). CDR3 nucleotide sequence: TGTGCCAGCAGTTTTTCCCCAGGGGGCGGCACTGAAGCTTTCTTT. Its protein product is CASSFSPGGGTEAFF.

The rearrangement joins TRBV7-2 to TRBJ2-3; TRBD2 aligns across 14 bases. Per the germline V gene, CDR1 is SGHTA and CDR2 is FQGNSA. After removal of 5 bases from V and 1 base from J, the junction contained 8 bases not matched to a gene. CDR3 size: 18 residues. The DNA for the CDR3 is TGTGCCAGCAGCCCCCCGGGACTAGCGGGAGCTGGCACAGATACGCAGTATTTT. This encodes CASSPPGLAGAGTDTQYF.

This chain joins TRBV9 and TRBJ2-1; 7 bases are a match to TRBD2. CDR1 and CDR2 (germline): SGDLS, YYNGEE. CDR3 length equals 16 residues. The junction had 10 bases not matched to a gene; V was cut back by 2 bases and J by 5 bases. CDR3 sequence: CASSVETGLLNNEQFF. CDR3 sequence (DNA): TGTGCCAGCAGCGTGGAGACGGGACTACTAAACAATGAGCAGTTCTTC. Together with reference TRBV9 and TRBJ2-1, the CDR3 gives the full variable domain: DSGVTQTPKHLITATGQRVTLRCSPRSGDLSVYWYQQSLDQGLQFLIQYYNGEERAKGNILERFSAQQFPDLHSELNLSSLELGDSALYFCASSVETGLLNNEQFFGPGTRLTVL.

This chain links TRBV28 with TRBJ2-5; perhaps TRBD2 as D (6 bases). The CDR3 extends over 13 amino acids. CDR1 is MDHEN and CDR2 is SYDVKM in the germline V gene. V was cut by 6 bases and J by 2 bases, with 10 bases left in between. This CDR3 is CASRPSAQETQYF. CDR3 nucleotide sequence: TGTGCCAGCAGGCCTAGCGCTCAAGAGACCCAGTACTTC.

This chain links TRBV4-3 with TRBJ1-5; 7 bases align to TRBD1. There are 14 residues in the CDR3. From germline, CDR1 is LGHNA and CDR2 YSLEER. V gave up 4 bases and J gave up 7 bases; unmatched junction bases: 7. The CDR3, as DNA: TGCGCCAGCAGCCTTCGACAGGGAAGCCAGCCCCAGCATTTT. Translating it yields CASSLRQGSQPQHF.

This sequence joins TRBV20-1 and TRBJ2-5; the match to TRBD2 covers 7 bases. The CDR3 runs to 15 residues. V lost 1 base, J lost 1 base, and 6 bases stayed unmatched. Germline values: CDR1 DFQATT, CDR2 SNEGSKA (reference sequence). In DNA, the CDR3 is TGCAGTGCTAGAGTCGTAGGGAGGGTCCAAGAGACCCAGTACTTC. Protein product: CSARVVGRVQETQYF.

The rearrangement joins TRBV6-6 to TRBJ2-1; 12 nucleotides line up with TRBD2. After removal of 5 bases from V and 7 bases from J, the junction contained 3 bases not matched to a gene. Germline assignment: CDR1 MNHNY and CDR2 SVGAGI (reference sequence). This CDR3 spans 14 amino acids. The CDR3 sequence: CASSPSGGGNEQFF. In nucleotides, the CDR3 is TGTGCCAGCAGTCCTAGCGGGGGGGGGAATGAGCAGTTCTTC.

This clonotype was counted only a few times. V and J are TRBV29-1 and TRBJ1-2, with 8 bases that match TRBD1. CDR3 size: 17 residues. Germline V gene sequence: CDR1 SQVTM, CDR2 ANQGSEA. V was pared by 1 base and J by 4 bases, with 14 bases of the junction left unmatched. The CDR3 DNA sequence: TGCAGCGTTGAAGTTCGGACAGGGCGGGAGTTATCCTATGGCTACACCTTC. Its protein product is CSVEVRTGRELSYGYTF.

V is TRBV5-4 and J is TRBJ2-5; possible D gene TRBD2, 5 bases. The assigned J gene may be wrong: the sequence end matches TRBJ2-7 better. Germline assignment: CDR1 SGHNT and CDR2 YYREEE (reference sequence). The CDR3 has 15 residues. The CDR3 here is CASSLGGGQTYEQYF. In DNA form, the CDR3 reads TGTGCCAGCAGCTTGGGTGGCGGGCAAACCTACGAGCAGTACTTC.

This clonotype has just a few counts. This chain joins TRBV7-2 and TRBJ1-2; D ambiguous. Germline lookup yields CDR1 SGHTA and CDR2 FQGNSA. The CDR3 has 15 amino acids. The V gene lost 0 bases and the J gene lost 8 bases, with 16 bases spanning the gap. The CDR3 DNA sequence: TGTGCCAGCAGCTTAGCGCCAAGAGGAGGGTACGGCTACACCTTC. Translation: CASSLAPRGGYGYTF.

The chain links TRBV5-4 to TRBJ2-7, with 7 positions matching TRBD1. V gave up 4 bases and J gave up 5 bases; unmatched junction bases: 9. The CDR3 loop spans 14 amino acids. CDR1 is SGHNT, CDR2 YYREEE, per germline (reference sequence). The CDR3 spells CASSPTGSSDEQYF. Written as DNA, the CDR3 is TGTGCCAGCAGCCCGACAGGGTCATCGGACGAGCAGTACTTC.

The chain has TRBV27 and TRBJ2-3; TRBD1 or TRBD2 may be the D gene (5 bases each). Trimming stripped 1 base from V and 4 bases from J, with 15 bases between. The V gene's germline CDR1 is MNHEY and CDR2 SMNVEV (reference sequence). This CDR3 spans 16 amino acids. In nucleotides, the CDR3 is TGTGCCAGCAGTTTATGGGACCACGGGTTCCCAGATACGCAGTATTTT. Protein product: CASSLWDHGFPDTQYF.